Following are 9 T cell receptor beta chains from one sample sequenced in a study of Ad26.COV2.S vaccination and SARS-CoV-2 variants. TCRdb's copy holds only in-frame clones and misses some; the assay was immunoSEQ multiplex PCR. The table lists roughly 330,000 clones, 90% of them singletons. Treatment: roughly 18 received Ad26.COV2.S at low or high dose, single or two shots; roughly five received placebo; per-sample allocation not given. At day 63 after the first vaccine or placebo injection, samples were drawn. The sequenced sample was peripheral blood, obtained in a trial of Ad26.COV2.S vaccine versus placebo. Receptor source: a person aged 18 to 65 who received the Ad26.COV2.S COVID-19 vaccine or a placebo.

The chain links TRBV4-1 to TRBJ2-3; D not resolved. V dropped 8 bases and J dropped 2 bases, with 20 bases sitting between them. Per germline, CDR1 MGHRA and CDR2 YSYEKL. The length of the CDR3 is 16 residues. CDR3 protein: CASGPRRALDTDTQYF. CDR3 sequence (DNA): TGCGCCAGCGGACCTCGCCGAGCGTTGGACACAGATACGCAGTATTTT.

V is TRBV6-5 and J is TRBJ1-4, with D unresolved. This CDR3 spans 12 amino acids. Germline lookup yields CDR1 MNHEY and CDR2 SVGAGI. The V and J ends lost 6 bases and 8 bases respectively, with 10 bases between them. CDR3 sequence reads: CASSPGGEKLFF. Written as DNA, the CDR3 is TGTGCCAGCAGCCCCGGTGGGGAAAAACTGTTTTTT.

A single count supports this clone. The chain has TRBV13 and TRBJ2-1; D is unclear. The V and J ends lost 2 bases and 8 bases respectively, with 10 bases between them. Germline CDR1 PRHDT, CDR2 FYEKMQ (reference sequence). This CDR3 has 13 residues. CDR3 loop: CASSLNPEDEQFF. The CDR3 DNA sequence: TGTGCCAGCAGCTTAAATCCTGAGGATGAGCAGTTCTTC.

The chain carries TRBV7-9 and TRBJ2-7; tentative D call: TRBD1 (6 bases). Germline values: CDR1 SEHNR, CDR2 FQNEAQ (reference sequence). The CDR3 spans 15 residues. With 4 bases removed from V and 4 bases from J, the gap between germline ends came to 17 bases. The DNA for the CDR3 is TGTGCCAGCAGCTACCCCCCAGGGACATCGTACGAGCAGTACGTC. It encodes CASSYPPGTSYEQYV.

This clone has only one observation. The chain joins TRBV7-2 to TRBJ2-1, with D hard to call. The CDR3 runs to 14 residues. Trimming shortened V by 1 base and J by 7 bases, and 11 bases separated the two germline ends. From germline, CDR1 is SGHTA and CDR2 FQGNSA. The CDR3 DNA reads TGTGCCAGCAGCTTAGGTTCCCTCGGAAATGAGCAGTTCTTC. Translating it yields CASSLGSLGNEQFF.

The chain couples TRBV7-9 to TRBJ1-1; a weak D match, TRBD1 (6 bases). The CDR3 totals 15 residues. The V gene's germline CDR1 is SEHNR and CDR2 FQNEAQ (reference sequence). Trimming cost V 6 bases and J 4 bases, with 18 bases left between them. The CDR3 DNA follows: TGTGCCAGCAGTCGCGCCGGGACACGGGGCACTGAAGCTTTCTTT. Translation gives CASSRAGTRGTEAFF. Full variable domain (outside the CDR3, taken from reference TRBV7-9 and TRBJ1-1): DTGVSQNPRHKITKRGQNVTFRCDPISEHNRLYWYRQTLGQGPEFLTYFQNEAQLEKSRLLSDRFSAERPKGSFSTLEIQRTEQGDSAMYLCASSRAGTRGTEAFFGQGTRLTVV.

This clone was counted only a few times. This sequence joins TRBV12-3 or TRBV12-4 and TRBJ1-3; D remains ambiguous. CDR3 length: 12 residues. Trimming cost V 11 bases and J 2 bases, with 10 bases left between them. The CDR3 DNA reads as TGTGCCGCGAAGATGACTGGAAACACCATATATTTT. Translation: CAAKMTGNTIYF.

This clone came up once. The chain combines TRBV19 with TRBJ2-1, with 8 bases fitting TRBD2. With 2 bases clipped from V and 5 bases from J, the junction kept 5 bases outside the gene matches. From germline, CDR1 is LNHDA and CDR2 SQIVND (reference sequence). This CDR3 contains 15 residues. The CDR3 DNA is TGTGCCAGTAGTATAATTGAGCGGGAGCACAATGAGCAGTTCTTC. Its translation: CASSIIEREHNEQFF. Supplemented by reference TRBV19 and TRBJ2-1, the full variable domain reads DGGITQSPKYLFRKEGQNVTLSCEQNLNHDAMYWYRQDPGQGLRLIYYSQIVNDFQKGDIAEGYSVSREKKESFPLTVTSAQKNPTAFYLCASSIIEREHNEQFFGPGTRLTVL.

In the case of this clone: The sample has other DNA sequences that encode this CDR3 too. This chain links TRBV18 with TRBJ1-1, with 7 bases that match TRBD1. This CDR3 has 14 residues. V trimming: 3 bases; J trimming: 1 base; junction bases outside the gene matches: 2. CDR1 KGHSH and CDR2 LQKENI come from the germline V gene. This chain's CDR3 is CASSPGQTNTEAFF. In DNA form, the CDR3 reads TGTGCCAGCTCACCGGGACAGACGAACACTGAAGCTTTCTTT.